A single sample is the source of the 12 T cell receptor beta chains below, sequenced in a study of CD8 T cells in ankylosing spondylitis. Using its own MiXCR run on the 5' RACE reads, TCRdb lists one record per CDR3 protein. The sample contains fewer than 40,000 distinct CDR3 sequences, roughly 29% of which appear only once. The sequenced sample consisted of synovial fluid, either unsorted or a sorted T cell fraction (not recorded which). Every receptor here comes from a male donor with ankylosing spondylitis.

This clonotype was counted a few times. The chain joins TRBV24-1 to TRBJ2-3, with D perhaps TRBD2 (6 bases). Trimming removed 1 base at V and 9 bases at J, with 13 bases between. Germline CDR1 KGHDR, CDR2 SFDVKD. The length of the CDR3 is 14 residues. The CDR3 sequence: CATSDFGGLRTQYF. DNA for the CDR3: TGTGCCACCAGTGATTTTGGAGGGTTAAGGACGCAGTATTTT.

This clonotype occurred a few times. V gene TRBV19 combines with J gene TRBJ1-1; 9 bases are shared with TRBD1. The CDR3 is made up of 12 amino acids. Germline CDR1 is LNHDA and CDR2 is SQIVND (reference sequence). Trimming cost V 5 bases and J 9 bases; bases outside gene matches: 4. As DNA, the CDR3 is TGTGCCAGTAGTCTAGGGACAGGGAAAGCTTTCTTT. It translates to CASSLGTGKAFF.

CDR3 protein: CASSLMSGRYGYTF. In nucleotides, the CDR3 is TGTGCCAGCAGCTTGATGTCAGGGAGGTATGGCTACACCTTC. The chain has TRBV5-6 and TRBJ1-2, with D possibly matching TRBD1 (5 bases). Trimming cost V 1 base and J 5 bases, with 12 bases left between them. CDR1 is SGHDT and CDR2 is YYEEEE in the germline V gene. This CDR3 spans 14 amino acids.

The rearrangement links TRBV6-5 to TRBJ2-1; D remains ambiguous. Trimming took 2 bases from V and 5 from J, leaving 10 bases between them. The CDR3 sequence is 14 residues long. CDR1 is MNHEY and CDR2 is SVGAGI in the germline V gene. The CDR3 is CASSYGEANNEQFF. CDR3 DNA: TGTGCCAGCAGTTACGGAGAGGCCAACAATGAGCAGTTCTTC.

This clonotype was observed a handful of times. The J gene is TRBJ1-1, the V gene TRBV21-1; the D call in the table, TRBD1, was not verified against the DNA. TRBV21-1 is flagged as a pseudogene. The CDR3 is 17 amino acids. CDR3 in amino acids: CASSKAQGAIVTPEAFF. CDR3 nucleotides: TGTGCCAGCAGCAAAGCGCAGGGGGCGATAGTTACCCCTGAAGCTTTCTTT.

This clonotype was counted a few times. The chain is built from TRBV29-1 and TRBJ2-7; 7 bases map to TRBD2. The germline CDR1 and CDR2 sequences are SQVTM and ANQGSEA. The CDR3 is 12 amino acids. The trim removed 3 bases at V and 4 bases at J, leaving 3 bases unmatched. The CDR3 DNA reads as TGCAGCGTTGATGGCGGGAGTTACGAGCAGTACTTC. Residues: CSVDGGSYEQYF.

V gene TRBV6-5 combines with J gene TRBJ1-1; D gene unclear. Looked up from germline, CDR1 is MNHEY and CDR2 is SVGAGI. The CDR3 is 13 amino acids. With 2 bases removed from V and 4 bases from J, the gap between germline ends came to 8 bases. CDR3 region: CASSYGKGTEAFF. CDR3 nucleotide sequence: TGTGCCAGCAGTTACGGTAAGGGCACTGAAGCTTTCTTT.

This clonotype was seen a few times. The chain uses TRBV7-9 and TRBJ1-5; maybe TRBD1 (5 bases). The CDR3 extends over 13 amino acids. Germline lookup yields CDR1 SEHNR and CDR2 FQNEAQ (reference sequence). Trimming took off 5 bases at V and 6 bases at J, with 11 bases between the two ends. The CDR3 region is CASSHPGFQPQHF. CDR3 DNA sequence: TGTGCCAGCAGCCACCCAGGGTTTCAGCCCCAGCATTTT.

The chain has TRBV6-6 and TRBJ2-1, with D tentatively TRBD2 (6 bases). This CDR3 region has 12 residues. The germline V gene has CDR1 MNHNY and CDR2 SVGAGI (reference sequence). The ends were cut back, 3 bases at V and 9 bases at J, with 9 bases in the middle. The CDR3 DNA follows: TGTGCCAGCAGTTATATGGGAGGTGAGCAGTTCTTC. Translating it yields CASSYMGGEQFF.

This clonotype was counted between two and nine times. This chain uses TRBV6-1 with TRBJ1-1; D unclear. The CDR3 has 13 amino acids. Germline values: CDR1 MNHNS, CDR2 SASEGT. V was clipped by 2 bases and J by 5 bases, with 9 bases between them. In DNA form, the CDR3 reads TGTGCCAGCAGTGAAATGAGGGAAACTGAAGCTTTCTTT. It translates to CASSEMRETEAFF.

V usage is TRBV7-9 and J usage is TRBJ1-3; 7 bases match TRBD1. This CDR3 is 17 amino acids long. CDR1 is SEHNR and CDR2 is FQNEAQ in the germline V gene (reference sequence). The ends lost 1 base at V and 0 bases at J; junction bases unmatched: 6. In DNA form, the CDR3 reads TGTGCCAGCAGCTTAGGTCAGGGGGGGATCTCTGGAAACACCATATATTTT. This translates into CASSLGQGGISGNTIYF.

This clonotype came up many times. This chain uses TRBV3-2 with TRBJ2-1; the table calls TRBD2, which could not be checked here. TRBV3-2 is a pseudogene segment. There are 18 residues in the CDR3. The DNA for the CDR3 is TGTGCCAGCAGCCAAGGAATCGGACTAGCGGGAGAGTACAATGAGCAGTTCTTC. Its protein product is CASSQGIGLAGEYNEQFF.